A selection of T cell receptor beta chains follows, all from one sample in a study of Graves' ophthalmopathy and Graves' hyperthyroidism. Each CDR3 protein gets one entry after TCRdb re-called the multiplex PCR reads with MiXCR. The table lists some 1.1 million distinct CDR3 sequences, roughly 35% of them singletons, with around 10% in the top ten. The specimen was peripheral blood or thyroid tissue (not recorded which). These TCRs come from an adult man with Graves' hyperthyroidism. Both conserved end residues are part of each CDR3. A D gene is named only where the DNA matches it firmly. Clone sizes are given selectively: once, few, many, or a class where the clone is expanded.

v_gene: TRBV19
d_gene: -
abundance: many
j_gene: TRBJ1-5
CDR3aa: CASSIFRGEGNQPQHF
CDR3nt: TGTGCCAGTAGTATTTTTAGGGGTGAGGGCAATCAGCCCCAGCATTTT

v_gene: TRBV24-1
d_gene: TRBD2
abundance: many
j_gene: TRBJ2-5
CDR3aa: CATSDRAGVETQYF
CDR3nt: TGTGCCACCAGTGATAGGGCGGGAGTTGAGACCCAGTACTTC

v_gene: TRBV7-3
d_gene: TRBD1
abundance: -
j_gene: TRBJ1-5
CDR3aa: CASSLTGGFSNQPQHF
CDR3nt: TGTGCCAGCAGCCTGACAGGGGGCTTTAGCAATCAGCCCCAGCATTTT

v_gene: TRBV6-1
d_gene: -
abundance: few
j_gene: TRBJ1-2
CDR3aa: CASTWEGNYGYTF
CDR3nt: TGTGCCAGCACGTGGGAGGGGAACTATGGCTACACCTTC

v_gene: TRBV19
d_gene: -
abundance: -
j_gene: TRBJ2-5
CDR3aa: CASTRQPSGGETQYF
CDR3nt: TGTGCCAGTACCCGCCAGCCCTCTGGAGGCGAGACCCAGTACTTC

v_gene: TRBV29-1
d_gene: -
abundance: -
j_gene: TRBJ2-5
CDR3aa: CSPSGLETQYF
CDR3nt: TGCAGCCCTTCGGGTTTGGAGACCCAGTACTTC

v_gene: TRBV7-2
d_gene: TRBD1
abundance: -
j_gene: TRBJ1-2
CDR3aa: CASSLAQGGGYGYTF
CDR3nt: TGTGCCAGCAGCTTAGCGCAGGGGGGTGGCTATGGCTACACCTTC

v_gene: TRBV9
d_gene: TRBD1
abundance: many
j_gene: TRBJ1-2
CDR3aa: CASSPRTGGFYYGYTF
CDR3nt: TGTGCCAGCAGCCCTCGGACAGGGGGATTTTACTATGGCTACACCTTC

v_gene: TRBV11-2
d_gene: -
abundance: -
j_gene: TRBJ2-7
CDR3aa: CASSLFTQSSYEQYF
CDR3nt: TGTGCCAGCAGCTTATTCACTCAGAGCTCCTACGAGCAGTACTTC

v_gene: TRBV7-2
d_gene: -
abundance: many
j_gene: TRBJ1-1
CDR3aa: CASSLGRERVEAFF
CDR3nt: TGTGCCAGCAGCTTGGGCCGGGAAAGGGTTGAAGCTTTCTTT

v_gene: TRBV20-1
d_gene: -
abundance: -
j_gene: TRBJ1-3
CDR3aa: CSARDPVGNTIYF
CDR3nt: TGCAGTGCTAGAGATCCTGTGGGAAACACCATATATTTT

v_gene: TRBV27
d_gene: -
abundance: -
j_gene: TRBJ2-6
CDR3aa: CASRVEGPGANVLTF
CDR3nt: TGTGCCAGCAGAGTGGAGGGCCCTGGGGCCAACGTCCTGACTTTC

v_gene: TRBV7-2
d_gene: -
abundance: -
j_gene: TRBJ2-5
CDR3aa: CASSQNGWETQYF
CDR3nt: TGTGCCAGCAGCCAAAACGGGTGGGAGACCCAGTACTTC

v_gene: TRBV10-1
d_gene: -
abundance: -
j_gene: TRBJ2-7
CDR3aa: CASTSGQGHEQYF
CDR3nt: TGCGCCAGCACTTCGGGGCAGGGCCACGAGCAGTACTTC

v_gene: TRBV7-9
d_gene: -
abundance: many
j_gene: TRBJ1-3
CDR3aa: CATPRASGNTIYF
CDR3nt: TGTGCCACCCCCAGGGCATCCGGAAACACCATATATTTT

v_gene: TRBV10-3
d_gene: -
abundance: -
j_gene: TRBJ2-7
CDR3aa: CAISDEDSSRYEQYF
CDR3nt: TGTGCCATCAGTGATGAAGACAGCTCCCGCTACGAGCAGTACTTC

v_gene: TRBV20-1
d_gene: -
abundance: many
j_gene: TRBJ2-5
CDR3aa: CSATAGAQETQYF
CDR3nt: TGCAGTGCTACCGCGGGGGCCCAAGAGACCCAGTACTTC

v_gene: TRBV2
d_gene: -
abundance: many
j_gene: TRBJ2-6
CDR3aa: CASSEGGSGANVLTF
CDR3nt: TGTGCCAGCAGTGAAGGGGGGTCTGGGGCCAACGTCCTGACTTTC

v_gene: TRBV9
d_gene: -
abundance: -
j_gene: TRBJ1-5
CDR3aa: CASSPREAGNQPQHF
CDR3nt: TGTGCCAGCAGTCCAAGGGAGGCGGGCAATCAGCCCCAGCATTTT

v_gene: TRBV10-3
d_gene: -
abundance: many
j_gene: TRBJ1-5
CDR3aa: CATQGGGSGNQPQHF
CDR3nt: TGTGCCACCCAAGGTGGGGGTTCGGGCAATCAGCCCCAGCATTTT

v_gene: TRBV6-4
d_gene: -
abundance: -
j_gene: TRBJ1-1
CDR3aa: CASSLGFRGSEAFF
CDR3nt: TGTGCCAGCAGTTTGGGGTTCAGGGGTTCTGAAGCTTTCTTT

v_gene: TRBV10-1
d_gene: -
abundance: -
j_gene: TRBJ1-5
CDR3aa: CASSESDRQGPDQPQHF
CDR3nt: TGCGCCAGCAGTGAGTCTGATAGGCAGGGCCCCGATCAGCCCCAGCATTTT

v_gene: TRBV7-9
d_gene: TRBD1
abundance: many
j_gene: TRBJ1-6
CDR3aa: CASSSAGQGVQYNSPLHF
CDR3nt: TGTGCCAGCAGCTCTGCTGGGCAGGGGGTCCAGTATAATTCACCCCTCCACTTT

v_gene: TRBV19
d_gene: TRBD1
abundance: many
j_gene: TRBJ1-5
CDR3aa: CASSMYRGKGPSNQPQHF
CDR3nt: TGTGCCAGTAGTATGTACAGGGGCAAAGGGCCTAGCAATCAGCCCCAGCATTTT

v_gene: TRBV29-1
d_gene: -
abundance: many
j_gene: TRBJ2-7
CDR3aa: CSAAPAGPYEQYF
CDR3nt: TGCAGCGCCGCGCCGGCTGGCCCCTACGAGCAGTACTTC

v_gene: TRBV7-9
d_gene: TRBD1
abundance: many
j_gene: TRBJ2-5
CDR3aa: CASSLGTGLETQYF
CDR3nt: TGTGCCAGCAGCCTCGGGACAGGGTTGGAGACCCAGTACTTC

v_gene: TRBV20-1
d_gene: -
abundance: few
j_gene: TRBJ1-5
CDR3aa: CSARDSYKTVNQPQHF
CDR3nt: TGCAGTGCTAGAGATTCCTACAAGACAGTGAATCAGCCCCAGCATTTT

v_gene: TRBV7-9
d_gene: -
abundance: many
j_gene: TRBJ1-5
CDR3aa: CASSFSGSRPQHF
CDR3nt: TGTGCCAGCAGCTTCTCGGGGTCCCGCCCCCAGCATTTT

v_gene: TRBV6-1
d_gene: -
abundance: -
j_gene: TRBJ2-7
CDR3aa: CATDGGIYEQYF
CDR3nt: TGTGCCACGGACGGCGGAATATACGAGCAGTACTTC

v_gene: TRBV29-1
d_gene: TRBD2
abundance: -
j_gene: TRBJ2-7
CDR3aa: CSVEPGLAGAPYEQYF
CDR3nt: TGCAGCGTTGAACCGGGACTAGCGGGAGCGCCCTACGAGCAGTACTTC

v_gene: TRBV7-2
d_gene: -
abundance: many
j_gene: TRBJ2-2
CDR3aa: CASRILQGGAGELFF
CDR3nt: TGTGCCAGCAGAATCTTACAGGGTGGGGCCGGGGAGCTGTTTTTT

v_gene: TRBV7-8
d_gene: TRBD2
abundance: once
j_gene: TRBJ2-5
CDR3aa: CASSSLASGEGQETQYF
CDR3nt: TGTGCCAGCAGCTCCTTGGCTAGCGGTGAGGGCCAAGAGACCCAGTACTTC

v_gene: TRBV5-1
d_gene: TRBD1
abundance: -
j_gene: TRBJ1-3
CDR3aa: CASSPETGTRNTIYF
CDR3nt: TGCGCCAGCAGCCCTGAGACAGGGACTAGAAACACCATATATTTT

v_gene: TRBV7-2
d_gene: -
abundance: many
j_gene: TRBJ1-2
CDR3aa: CASSPGGTNYGYTF
CDR3nt: TGTGCCAGCAGCCCAGGCGGCACCAACTATGGCTACACCTTC

v_gene: TRBV28
d_gene: -
abundance: few
j_gene: TRBJ2-5
CDR3aa: CASSLTGLYQETQYF
CDR3nt: TGTGCCAGCAGTTTGACAGGTCTTTACCAAGAGACCCAGTACTTC

v_gene: TRBV7-2
d_gene: -
abundance: many
j_gene: TRBJ2-7
CDR3aa: CASSLVLGTYEQYF
CDR3nt: TGTGCCAGCAGCTTAGTTCTGGGCACCTACGAGCAGTACTTC

v_gene: TRBV6-1
d_gene: -
abundance: many
j_gene: TRBJ2-5
CDR3aa: CASSERERETQYF
CDR3nt: TGTGCCAGCAGTGAGAGGGAGCGTGAGACCCAGTACTTC

v_gene: TRBV12-3/TRBV12-4
d_gene: TRBD2
abundance: -
j_gene: TRBJ2-7
CDR3aa: CASSGLADPYEQYF
CDR3nt: TGTGCCAGCAGTGGACTAGCGGATCCCTACGAGCAGTACTTC

v_gene: TRBV15
d_gene: -
abundance: few
j_gene: TRBJ2-7
CDR3aa: CATSRGPGPSSYEQYF
CDR3nt: TGTGCCACCAGCAGAGGGCCGGGGCCGAGCTCCTACGAGCAGTACTTC

v_gene: TRBV29-1
d_gene: -
abundance: -
j_gene: TRBJ2-3
CDR3aa: CSVDLAASTDTQYF
CDR3nt: TGCAGCGTTGATTTAGCGGCTAGCACAGATACGCAGTATTTT

v_gene: TRBV20-1
d_gene: -
abundance: many
j_gene: TRBJ1-6
CDR3aa: CSATSGGANSPLHF
CDR3nt: TGCAGTGCTACCTCCGGGGGGGCCAATTCACCCCTCCACTTT

v_gene: TRBV6-5
d_gene: -
abundance: -
j_gene: TRBJ1-1
CDR3aa: CAGWENTEAFF
CDR3nt: TGTGCCGGCTGGGAGAACACTGAAGCTTTCTTT

v_gene: TRBV10-3
d_gene: -
abundance: once
j_gene: TRBJ2-5
CDR3aa: CASRSRGGMEGETQYF
CDR3nt: TGTGCCAGCAGAAGCCGCGGAGGGATGGAGGGGGAGACCCAGTACTTC

v_gene: TRBV7-2
d_gene: TRBD1
abundance: few
j_gene: TRBJ1-4
CDR3aa: CASSRRDRSEKLFF
CDR3nt: TGTGCCAGCAGTCGCCGGGACAGAAGTGAAAAACTGTTTTTT

v_gene: TRBV5-1
d_gene: -
abundance: -
j_gene: TRBJ2-2
CDR3aa: CASIDKVSDTGELFF
CDR3nt: TGCGCCAGCATCGATAAAGTTTCGGACACCGGGGAGCTGTTTTTT

v_gene: TRBV9
d_gene: -
abundance: many
j_gene: TRBJ1-4
CDR3aa: CASSVAPGKNEKLFF
CDR3nt: TGTGCCAGCAGCGTAGCGCCGGGAAAAAATGAAAAACTGTTTTTT

v_gene: TRBV10-3
d_gene: -
abundance: -
j_gene: TRBJ1-5
CDR3aa: CASSDFAGQPQHF
CDR3nt: TGTGCCAGCAGTGATTTTGCGGGTCAGCCCCAGCATTTT

v_gene: TRBV15
d_gene: -
abundance: -
j_gene: TRBJ2-7
CDR3aa: CATSRERRANTGELYF
CDR3nt: TGTGCCACCAGCAGAGAGAGAAGGGCGAACACCGGGGAGCTGTACTTC

v_gene: TRBV12-3/TRBV12-4
d_gene: -
abundance: -
j_gene: TRBJ1-5
CDR3aa: CASRGGASAQHF
CDR3nt: TGTGCCAGCAGAGGGGGAGCGTCGGCCCAGCATTTT

v_gene: TRBV6-6
d_gene: TRBD2
abundance: -
j_gene: TRBJ2-2
CDR3aa: CASSSTSGSPTGELFF
CDR3nt: TGTGCCAGCAGTTCGACTAGCGGGAGCCCTACCGGGGAGCTGTTTTTT

v_gene: TRBV7-2
d_gene: -
abundance: many
j_gene: TRBJ2-7
CDR3aa: CASSLIATEQYF
CDR3nt: TGTGCCAGCAGCTTAATTGCGACCGAGCAGTACTTC

v_gene: TRBV7-2
d_gene: TRBD1
abundance: -
j_gene: TRBJ2-7
CDR3aa: CASTLKGGAGYEQYF
CDR3nt: TGTGCCAGCACCCTAAAAGGGGGCGCGGGTTACGAGCAGTACTTC

v_gene: TRBV20-1
d_gene: -
abundance: many
j_gene: TRBJ1-6
CDR3aa: CSARQGFGDSPLHF
CDR3nt: TGCAGTGCTAGACAGGGTTTCGGAGATTCACCCCTCCACTTT

v_gene: TRBV20-1
d_gene: TRBD1
abundance: -
j_gene: TRBJ2-7
CDR3aa: CSAATGTAFGQYF
CDR3nt: TGCAGTGCGGCTACCGGGACAGCCTTTGGGCAGTACTTC

v_gene: TRBV4-2
d_gene: TRBD2
abundance: few
j_gene: TRBJ2-7
CDR3aa: CASSQEGGLATYEQYF
CDR3nt: TGTGCCAGCAGCCAAGAAGGGGGACTAGCGACCTACGAGCAGTACTTC

v_gene: TRBV19
d_gene: TRBD1
abundance: many
j_gene: TRBJ1-2
CDR3aa: CATTRGRDYGYTF
CDR3nt: TGTGCCACGACGAGGGGGCGCGACTATGGCTACACCTTC

v_gene: TRBV5-5
d_gene: TRBD1
abundance: -
j_gene: TRBJ1-4
CDR3aa: CASSSPGQGNEKLFF
CDR3nt: TGTGCCAGCAGTTCCCCGGGACAGGGTAATGAAAAACTGTTTTTT

v_gene: TRBV20-1
d_gene: -
abundance: few
j_gene: TRBJ2-7
CDR3aa: CSARSAGPGAGSSYEQYF
CDR3nt: TGCAGTGCTAGGTCCGCGGGTCCAGGGGCTGGAAGCTCCTACGAGCAGTACTTC

v_gene: TRBV28
d_gene: TRBD1
abundance: few
j_gene: TRBJ2-7
CDR3aa: CASSTTGVEQYF
CDR3nt: TGTGCCAGCAGCACCACAGGGGTCGAGCAGTACTTC

v_gene: TRBV29-1
d_gene: -
abundance: -
j_gene: TRBJ1-5
CDR3aa: CSAGAGGELEPQHF
CDR3nt: TGCAGCGCCGGTGCGGGAGGCGAATTGGAGCCCCAGCATTTT